This T cell receptor beta chain was sequenced for a study of T cell responses to AZD1222 COVID-19 vaccine. Findings of the study overall: Baseline seropositivity occurred in only a handful of AZD1222 recipients.

Generated by immunoSEQ multiplex PCR, the TCRdb table keeps only in-frame clones and is missing some. The data contain 65,000 to 80,000 clones, just over 90% of them seen just once; the ten biggest clones take up under 7.5%. Germline V lookup: CDR1 LGHNA, CDR2 YNFKEQ. Between the trimmed V and J ends, which lost 0 bases and 6 bases, there was a span of 12 bases. The CDR3 covers 15 residues. The table lists this clone with a few counts. The antigen is unknown. The rearrangement links TRBV4-2 to TRBJ2-1; D is unclear. The TCR originated in an adult in good health. The input for sequencing was peripheral blood, taken on day 0 of MenACWY control vaccination. The CDR3 sequence: CASSQEENIRNEQFF. The CDR3 DNA sequence: TGTGCCAGCAGCCAAGAGGAAAACATCCGCAATGAGCAGTTCTTC.